The 31 T cell receptor beta chains below were found in one sample sequenced in a study of T cell repertoires in cytomegalovirus infection. TCRdb ran MiXCR on the reads and lists one entry per CDR3 protein. Here the sample spans roughly 500,000 distinct CDR3 sequences, 11% being singletons. Material: PBMCs. All receptors derive from a human donor in good health (CMV status not recorded). Some clones in this sample may be carry-over from other donors' samples.

Many counts were recorded for this clonotype. The V gene is TRBV7-2, the J gene TRBJ1-5, with a possible D match to TRBD1 (5 bases). CDR1 is SGHTA and CDR2 is FQGNSA in the germline V gene. V was shortened by 2 bases and J by 5 bases, with 13 bases between the two germline ends. CDR3 length: 15 residues. The CDR3 DNA sequence: TGTGCCAGCAGCTTACGGGGGGTAGGGGATCAGCCCCAGCATTTT. Encoded protein: CASSLRGVGDQPQHF.

This chain connects TRBV20-1 to TRBJ2-3; no reliable D call. Germline V lookup: CDR1 DFQATT, CDR2 SNEGSKA (reference sequence). V dropped 7 bases and J dropped 6 bases, with 11 bases sitting between them. This CDR3 has 11 residues. The CDR3 DNA is TGCAGTGTCGCCTCCGGGGATACGCAGTATTTT. Translation: CSVASGDTQYF.

This clonotype was counted ten times or more. Here the CDR3 DNA reads TGCAGCGTTGACGACAGTGGGGGCCCTAACACTGAAGCTTTCTTT. Translation gives CSVDDSGGPNTEAFF. The rearrangement links TRBV29-1 to TRBJ1-1, with D perhaps matching TRBD1 (6 bases). The CDR3 is made up of 15 amino acids. Trimming stripped 3 bases from V and 2 bases from J, with 16 bases between. Germline-derived CDR1 and CDR2 are SQVTM and ANQGSEA.

This clonotype was observed many times. The chain has TRBV7-3 and TRBJ2-7; D possibly corresponds to TRBD1 (6 bases). V dropped 2 bases and J dropped 2 bases, with 10 bases sitting between them. CDR1 and CDR2 from the germline V gene are SGHTA and FQGTGA. CDR3 length equals 14 residues. The CDR3 DNA is TGTGCCAGCAGCTTATTCCCAGGGGCCTACGAGCAGTACTTC. Protein product: CASSLFPGAYEQYF.

In this sample, this clonotype turned up many times. The chain uses TRBV11-2 and TRBJ2-3, with TRBD2 identical over 8 bases. Germline loops: CDR1 SGHAT, CDR2 FQNNGV. V lost 5 bases, J lost 4 bases, and 8 bases stayed unmatched. The CDR3 extends over 15 amino acids. CDR3 DNA: TGTGCCAGCAGCCCCGGACCGGGAGGGTCAGATACGCAGTATTTT. This gives the protein CASSPGPGGSDTQYF. Drawing the rest from reference TRBV11-2 and TRBJ2-3, the complete variable domain is EAGVAQSPRYKIIEKRQSVAFWCNPISGHATLYWYQQILGQGPKLLIQFQNNGVVDDSQLPKDRFSAERLKGVDSTLKIQPAKLEDSAVYLCASSPGPGGSDTQYFGPGTRLTVL.

Comment on this clonotype: A read error may produce the germline difference seen at one junction end. The rearrangement joins TRBV28 to TRBJ1-5, with TRBD1 as a possible D gene (5 bases). CDR3 length equals 15 residues. The germline V gene encodes CDR1 MDHEN and CDR2 SYDVKM. This chain's CDR3 is CASSFAGSGNQPQNF. CDR3 DNA: TGTGCCAGCAGCTTTGCAGGGTCGGGCAATCAGCCCCAGAATTTT.

This clonotype has ten or more counts. The gene calls are TRBV7-2 and TRBJ2-5; 11 bases map to TRBD2. After removal of 1 base from V and 2 bases from J, the junction contained 6 bases not matched to a gene. The germline gives CDR1 SGHTA, CDR2 FQGNSA. The CDR3 has 17 residues. The CDR3: CASSLVGLAGGQETQYF. Written as DNA, the CDR3 is TGTGCCAGCAGCTTAGTCGGGCTAGCGGGGGGACAAGAGACCCAGTACTTC.

This clonotype was found many times. J is TRBJ1-3 and V is TRBV28; no clear D gene. Germline lookup yields CDR1 MDHEN and CDR2 SYDVKM. V lost 7 bases and J lost 6, with 13 bases in between. The CDR3 covers 13 residues. CDR3 DNA sequence: TGTGCCAGCATGACGGAGGGCCCAAACACCATATATTTT. It yields the protein CASMTEGPNTIYF.

This clonotype showed up many times. This chain connects TRBV6-1 to TRBJ2-1, with a possible D match to TRBD1 (6 bases). The CDR3 extends over 12 amino acids. With 4 bases removed from V and 10 bases from J, the gap between germline ends came to 11 bases. Germline CDR1 is MNHNS and CDR2 is SASEGT. CDR3 DNA sequence: TGTGCCAGCAGTGCACAGGGTTTCGAGCAGTTCTTC. This translates into CASSAQGFEQFF.

In this sample, this clonotype turned up many times. The chain links TRBV25-1 to TRBJ1-6; D is ambiguous. V was cut by 1 base and J by 12 bases, with 16 bases left in between. CDR1 is MGHDK and CDR2 is SYGVNS in the germline V gene. The CDR3 runs to 15 residues. The CDR3 DNA follows: TGTGCCAGCAGTGAATCTGCTCTTCAAGGGCGACCCCTCCACTTT. It is translated as CASSESALQGRPLHF.

This clonotype was counted at least ten times. V usage is TRBV11-2 and J usage is TRBJ1-2; possibly TRBD1 for D (5 bases). This CDR3 contains 12 residues. V lost 3 bases and J lost 6, with 8 bases in between. CDR1 is SGHAT and CDR2 is FQNNGV in the germline V gene. CDR3 nucleotides: TGTGCCAGCAGCTTCCAGGGAAATGGCTACACCTTC. Translated, it gives CASSFQGNGYTF.

This chain uses TRBV18 with TRBJ2-5; D possibly corresponds to TRBD1 (5 bases). CDR1 is KGHSH, CDR2 LQKENI, per germline. V was clipped by 2 bases and J by 3 bases, with 10 bases between them. This CDR3 spans 14 amino acids. CDR3 in DNA: TGTGCCAGCTCACCAGGGGCTACTGAAGAGACCCAGTACTTC. It is translated as CASSPGATEETQYF.

The chain uses TRBV4-2 and TRBJ1-3, with D hard to call. Germline assignment: CDR1 LGHNA and CDR2 YNFKEQ. The CDR3 consists of 16 residues. V was clipped by 0 bases and J by 4 bases, with 13 bases between them. This chain's CDR3 is CASSQEASGSGNTIYF. As DNA, the CDR3 is TGTGCCAGCAGCCAAGAAGCGTCCGGGTCGGGAAACACCATATATTTT.

This clonotype was picked up many times. The chain uses TRBV13 and TRBJ1-2; 7 bases fit TRBD1. V lost 3 bases and J lost 1; bases outside the gene matches: 11. CDR1 is PRHDT and CDR2 is FYEKMQ in the germline V gene (reference sequence). This CDR3 has 17 amino acids. CDR3 sequence: CASSLVAGTDINYGYTF. The DNA of the CDR3 is TGTGCCAGCAGCTTGGTAGCCGGGACAGACATTAACTATGGCTACACCTTC.

This chain uses TRBV11-2 with TRBJ1-1; D may be TRBD1 (5 bases). Germline V gene data show CDR1 as SGHAT and CDR2 as FQNNGV. The CDR3 spans 14 residues. Trimming left V 1 base short and J 6 bases short, with 12 bases between. CDR3 protein: CASSLVGLIAEAFF. The CDR3 DNA is TGTGCCAGCAGCTTAGTGGGACTAATTGCTGAAGCTTTCTTT.

Only a few counts were recorded for this clonotype. This chain connects TRBV7-9 to TRBJ2-3; D is undetermined. The CDR3 extends over 17 amino acids. In germline, CDR1 is SEHNR, CDR2 FQNEAQ (reference sequence). Trimming shortened V by 5 bases and J by 5 bases, and 23 bases separated the two germline ends. CDR3 protein: CASSPFPPTRAGDTQYF. The CDR3 nucleotides are TGTGCCAGCAGCCCCTTTCCCCCCACACGGGCTGGAGATACGCAGTATTTT.

This clonotype occurred once. This chain uses TRBV10-2 with TRBJ1-5, with D unresolved. There are 14 residues in the CDR3. CDR1 and CDR2 from the germline V gene are WSHSY and SAAADI. The V end was cut by 3 bases, the J end by 5 bases, with 11 bases between. CDR3 residues: CASSDGGTYQPQHF. The CDR3, as DNA: TGCGCCAGCAGTGATGGAGGTACCTATCAGCCCCAGCATTTT.

This clonotype came up many times. The chain links TRBV2 to TRBJ2-3, with 13 bases identical to TRBD2. Germline assignment: CDR1 SNHLY and CDR2 FYNNEI. This CDR3 has 18 amino acids. J lost 0 bases, V lost 8 bases, and 11 bases had no gene match. CDR3 nucleotides: TGTGCCAGCCGAAGACTAGCGGGGGGTTTCGCTAGCACAGATACGCAGTATTTT. Encoded protein: CASRRLAGGFASTDTQYF.

In its sample, this clonotype was seen many times. This sequence joins TRBV7-2 and TRBJ1-4; the D gene is possibly TRBD1 (6 bases). The CDR3 has 14 amino acids. CDR1 and CDR2 from the germline V gene are SGHTA and FQGNSA. Between the trimmed V and J ends, which lost 6 bases and 7 bases, there was a span of 15 bases. The CDR3 bases are TGTGCCAGCAGATCGTCACAGGGTGGTGAAAAACTGTTTTTT. This translates into CASRSSQGGEKLFF. Full variable domain (remainder filled in from reference TRBV7-2 and TRBJ1-4): GAGVSQSPSNKVTEKGKDVELRCDPISGHTALYWYRQSLGQGLEFLIYFQGNSAPDKSGLPSDRFSAERTGGSVSTLTIQRTQQEDSAVYLCASRSSQGGEKLFFGSGTQLSVL.

This clonotype was picked up a small number of times. CDR3 loop: CASSSQDRPKNGYTF. In nucleotides, the CDR3 is TGTGCCAGCAGCTCTCAGGACAGGCCGAAGAATGGCTACACCTTC. The rearrangement uses TRBV6-6 and TRBJ1-2, with 7 bases lining up with TRBD1. The CDR3 runs 15 residues. V lost 6 bases, J lost 6 bases, and 13 bases stayed unmatched. Germline CDR1 is MNHNY and CDR2 is SVGAGI (reference sequence).

The chain employs TRBV18 and TRBJ1-4; D is undetermined. The CDR3 sequence is 14 residues long. With 2 bases removed from V and 5 bases from J, the gap between germline ends came to 9 bases. CDR1 and CDR2 (germline): KGHSH, LQKENI. The CDR3 DNA sequence: TGTGCCAGCTCACCAAGGCAGAGGAATGAAAAACTGTTTTTT. This gives the protein CASSPRQRNEKLFF.

The table lists this clonotype with a few counts. The J gene is TRBJ2-1, the V gene TRBV12-3 or TRBV12-4; 11 bases fit TRBD2. This CDR3 spans 14 amino acids. J lost 5 bases, V lost 6 bases, and 3 bases had no gene match. The DNA of the CDR3 is TGTGCCAGCAGGGGACTAGCGGAGGACAATGAGCAGTTCTTC. Its translation: CASRGLAEDNEQFF.

This clonotype was seen ten or more times. This chain joins TRBV5-6 and TRBJ2-1; D may be TRBD1 (6 bases). V was trimmed by 2 bases and J by 10 bases, leaving 7 bases between them. The CDR3 runs 11 residues. Per the germline V gene, CDR1 is SGHDT and CDR2 is YYEEEE. Here the CDR3 reads CASSFDREQFF. DNA for the CDR3: TGTGCCAGCAGCTTTGACAGGGAGCAGTTCTTC.

This clonotype was counted ten times or more. This chain uses TRBV7-3 with TRBJ2-5; 10 positions agree with TRBD2. Germline loops: CDR1 SGHTA, CDR2 FQGTGA. V dropped 5 bases and J dropped 3; count of bases not matched to a gene: 9. The CDR3 extends over 16 amino acids. The CDR3 here is CASSPRGTSVEETQYF. DNA of the CDR3: TGTGCCAGCAGCCCCAGAGGGACTAGCGTAGAAGAGACCCAGTACTTC.

The J gene is TRBJ1-1, the V gene TRBV11-2; D is undetermined. The germline V gene has CDR1 SGHAT and CDR2 FQNNGV. The CDR3 spans 13 residues. The V gene lost 6 bases and the J gene lost 1 base, with 9 bases spanning the gap. The CDR3 DNA sequence: TGTGCCAGCAGACCTACACAGAACACTGAAGCTTTCTTT. It yields the protein CASRPTQNTEAFF.

This clonotype was detected ten times or more. The rearrangement uses TRBV20-1 and TRBJ2-5, with 7 bases fitting TRBD2. Germline lookup yields CDR1 DFQATT and CDR2 SNEGSKA (reference sequence). V dropped 6 bases and J dropped 3; count of bases not matched to a gene: 10. The CDR3 length is 14 residues. The CDR3 region has the DNA TGCAGTGCACCAGCCGGGGGGACTAAAGAGACCCAGTACTTC. It yields the protein CSAPAGGTKETQYF.

This rearrangement joins TRBV20-1 to TRBJ1-5; no clear D gene. The V and J ends lost 0 bases and 7 bases respectively, with 16 bases between them. Germline V gene data show CDR1 as DFQATT and CDR2 as SNEGSKA (reference sequence). The CDR3 sequence is 15 residues long. CDR3 nucleotides: TGCAGTGCTAGAGATCTCGCCTATTCAACCCAGCCCCAGCATTTT. Translated: CSARDLAYSTQPQHF.

With regard to this clonotype: A junction end diverges from the germline sequence, so it may reflect a read error. The CDR3 region has the DNA TGCGCCAGCAGCTTGGTCGAAACTGTCTTC. It is translated as CASSLVETVF. This sequence joins TRBV5-1 and TRBJ1-2, with D unclear. This CDR3 is built from 10 residues. In germline, CDR1 is SGHRS, CDR2 YFSETQ.

This clonotype was counted at least ten times. The chain recombines TRBV14 with TRBJ2-2, with unresolved D. Looked up from germline, CDR1 is SGHDN and CDR2 is FVKESK. The ends were cut back, 1 base at V and 2 bases at J, with 5 bases in the middle. The CDR3 consists of 14 residues. The CDR3 DNA follows: TGTGCCAGCAGCCAAGTGAGCAACACCGGGGAGCTGTTTTTT. Protein: CASSQVSNTGELFF.

This clonotype was observed many times. The chain carries TRBV20-1 and TRBJ2-1; D gene ambiguous. The germline V and J ends were trimmed by 3 bases and 7 bases, with 16 bases remaining between them. CDR3 size: 14 residues. Germline values: CDR1 DFQATT, CDR2 SNEGSKA (reference sequence). The chain's CDR3 is CSASPTNPTNEQFF. The CDR3 nucleotides are TGCAGTGCTAGCCCCACCAACCCAACTAATGAGCAGTTCTTC.

The sample holds many counts of this clonotype. The chain recombines TRBV5-1 with TRBJ2-5; the D is unclear. Trimming took off 0 bases at V and 10 bases at J, with 10 bases between the two ends. CDR3 length: 12 residues. Germline V gene lookup returns CDR1 SGHRS and CDR2 YFSETQ. The CDR3 loop is CASSLDSHLQYF. The CDR3 region has the DNA TGCGCCAGCAGCTTGGATAGTCACCTCCAGTACTTC.